These 13 T cell receptor beta chains were all obtained from the same sample, sequenced in a study of CD8+CD57+ T cells in acquired aplastic anemia. Patients chosen for sequencing had shown CD8+CD57+ cell expansion by flow cytometry. Genomic DNA constituted the template upon which TCR beta VDJ and CDR3 profiling was performed. TCRdb passed the reads through MiXCR, listing each CDR3 protein once. The sample shows under 200,000 distinct CDR3 sequences, 48% of them seen only once. The material sequenced was sorted CD4+, CD8+, or CD8+CD57+ T cells (not recorded which) from PBMCs. The receptors derive from a human donor with aplastic anemia.

The rearrangement uses TRBV7-2 and TRBJ1-1; D is undetermined. The CDR3 consists of 13 residues. V lost 3 bases to trimming and J lost 3 bases, with 8 bases between them. Germline V gene data show CDR1 as SGHTA and CDR2 as FQGNSA. CDR3 nucleotide sequence: TGTGCCAGCAGCTTTCCCGTGGACACTGAAGCTTTCTTT. Translated: CASSFPVDTEAFF.

The table lists this clonotype with many counts. The genes are TRBV24-1 and TRBJ2-1; 13 bases map to TRBD2. J was trimmed by 5 bases and V by 7 bases; bases with no gene match: 1. Looked up from germline, CDR1 is KGHDR and CDR2 is SFDVKD. CDR3 length equals 14 residues. The CDR3 loop is CATRGLAGNNEQFF. The CDR3 DNA follows: TGTGCCACCAGGGGACTAGCGGGAAACAATGAGCAGTTCTTC.

The genes are TRBV10-2 and TRBJ2-3; 9 nucleotides agree with TRBD2. The germline CDR1 and CDR2 sequences are WSHSY and SAAADI. V lost 7 bases, J lost 2 bases, and 4 bases stayed unmatched. CDR3 length: 14 residues. Written as DNA, the CDR3 is TGCGCCAGCAAGAGGACTAGCGCCACAGATACGCAGTATTTT. This translates into CASKRTSATDTQYF.

At least ten counts were recorded for this clonotype. J is TRBJ1-2 and V is TRBV6-5; D gene ambiguous. Germline loops: CDR1 MNHEY, CDR2 SVGAGI. The CDR3 contains 13 residues. The V and J ends lost 2 bases and 4 bases respectively, with 8 bases between them. The DNA for the CDR3 is TGTGCCAGCAGTTACAGGAAATCCTATGGCTACACCTTC. Translation gives CASSYRKSYGYTF.

The V gene is TRBV10-3, the J gene TRBJ2-5, with D perhaps TRBD1 or TRBD2 (5 bases each). Germline V gives CDR1 ENHRY, CDR2 SYGVKD. V lost 0 bases and J 3 bases, leaving 17 bases between the germline ends. The CDR3 consists of 17 residues. The CDR3 loop is CAISESRVGAEKETQYF. The CDR3 nucleotides are TGTGCCATCAGTGAGTCGAGAGTCGGGGCAGAAAAAGAGACCCAGTACTTC.

Points on this clonotype: This could be a read error, since a much larger clone is one nucleotide away. This chain joins TRBV19 and TRBJ2-1; the D gene could be TRBD1 or TRBD2 (6 bases each). The end of the DNA fits TRBJ2-7 better, so the J call may be wrong. This CDR3 contains 14 residues. Germline-derived CDR1 and CDR2 are LNHDA and SQIVND (reference sequence). The CDR3 DNA sequence: TGTGCCAGTAGCGGGGGCCCCGGAGTAAATGAGCAGTACTTC. Residues: CASSGGPGVNEQYF.

The chain joins TRBV29-1 to TRBJ2-7; D uncertain. Trimming shortened V by 7 bases and J by 0 bases, and 16 bases separated the two germline ends. Germline lookup yields CDR1 SQVTM and CDR2 ANQGSEA. The CDR3 totals 14 residues. CDR3 region: CSAAKSLPSYEQYF. CDR3 bases: TGCAGCGCGGCGAAGAGTCTCCCCTCCTACGAGCAGTACTTC.

The chain uses TRBV19 and TRBJ1-2; D ambiguous. Germline V CDR1 and CDR2: LNHDA, SQIVND (reference sequence). This CDR3 comprises 14 residues. Trimming removed 3 bases at V and 5 bases at J, with 13 bases between. Here the CDR3 reads CASSIRGPGYGYTF. The CDR3 nucleotides are TGTGCCAGTAGTATTCGAGGCCCGGGGTATGGCTACACCTTC. Filled out from reference TRBV19 and TRBJ1-2, the complete variable domain reads DGGITQSPKYLFRKEGQNVTLSCEQNLNHDAMYWYRQDPGQGLRLIYYSQIVNDFQKGDIAEGYSVSREKKESFPLTVTSAQKNPTAFYLCASSIRGPGYGYTFGSGTRLTVV.

This clonotype has only a few counts. The chain uses TRBV2 and TRBJ1-1; no reliable D call. Per the germline V gene, CDR1 is SNHLY and CDR2 is FYNNEI. V was shortened by 4 bases and J by 1 base, with 7 bases between the two germline ends. The CDR3 is made up of 13 amino acids. This chain's CDR3 is CASSASSNTEAFF. In nucleotides, the CDR3 is TGTGCCAGCAGTGCTAGCTCGAACACTGAAGCTTTCTTT.

This clonotype occurred many times. The chain links TRBV27 to TRBJ2-7, with TRBD1 matching 8 bases. The CDR3 is 15 residues long. Germline V gene data show CDR1 as MNHEY and CDR2 as SMNVEV (reference sequence). The V and J ends lost 3 bases and 0 bases, in that order; junction bases with no gene match: 4. CDR3: CASSFGQGFSYEQYF. The CDR3 DNA is TGTGCCAGCAGTTTCGGACAGGGCTTCTCCTACGAGCAGTACTTC.

This clonotype has more than one count but fewer than ten. The chain recombines TRBV15 with TRBJ1-1, with D perhaps matching TRBD1 (5 bases). CDR1 is LNHNV, CDR2 YYDKDF, per germline (reference sequence). The CDR3 has 13 amino acids. Trimming took 2 bases from V and 5 from J, leaving 9 bases between them. The CDR3 protein is CATSRIGVTEAFF. DNA of the CDR3: TGTGCCACCAGCAGAATAGGGGTTACTGAAGCTTTCTTT.

This clonotype has more than one count but fewer than ten. The chain joins TRBV13 to TRBJ2-1; D perhaps matches TRBD1 (5 bases). The ends were cut back, 0 bases at V and 8 bases at J, with 8 bases in the middle. The CDR3 consists of 13 residues. Germline V CDR1 and CDR2: PRHDT, FYEKMQ (reference sequence). The CDR3 sequence is CASSLGGADEQFF. The CDR3 nucleotides are TGTGCCAGCAGCTTAGGAGGGGCGGATGAGCAGTTCTTC.

This clonotype was recorded only once. The gene calls are TRBV19 and TRBJ1-1; 9 bases align to TRBD1. The V gene's germline CDR1 is LNHDA and CDR2 SQIVND (reference sequence). J was trimmed by 1 base and V by 7 bases; bases with no gene match: 7. The CDR3 has 15 residues. CDR3 protein: CASISQGAGNTEAFF. The DNA for the CDR3 is TGTGCCAGTATCTCACAGGGGGCTGGGAACACTGAAGCTTTCTTT.